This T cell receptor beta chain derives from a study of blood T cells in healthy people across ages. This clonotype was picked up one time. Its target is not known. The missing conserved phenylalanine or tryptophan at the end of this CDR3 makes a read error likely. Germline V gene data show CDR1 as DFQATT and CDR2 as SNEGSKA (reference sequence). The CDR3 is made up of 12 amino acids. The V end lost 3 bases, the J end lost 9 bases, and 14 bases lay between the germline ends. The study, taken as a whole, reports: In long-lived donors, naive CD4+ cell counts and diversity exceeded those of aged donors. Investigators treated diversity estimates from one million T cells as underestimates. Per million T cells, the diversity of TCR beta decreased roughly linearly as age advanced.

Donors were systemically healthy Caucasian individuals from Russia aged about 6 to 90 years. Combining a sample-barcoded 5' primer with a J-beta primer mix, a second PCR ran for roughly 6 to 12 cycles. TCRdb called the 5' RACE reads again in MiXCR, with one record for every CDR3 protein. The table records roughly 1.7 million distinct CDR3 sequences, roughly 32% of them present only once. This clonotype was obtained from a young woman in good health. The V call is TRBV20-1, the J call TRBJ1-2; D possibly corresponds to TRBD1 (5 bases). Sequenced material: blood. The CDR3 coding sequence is TGCAGTGCTAGGCCGGGGCGGGCGAGCTACACCCTC. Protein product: CSARPGRASYTL.